This T cell receptor (beta chain) is from a study of blood T cell repertoires in COVID-19. Looking at the study overall: Both acute and convalescent COVID-19 samples were obtained from the United States, Italy and Spain. T cells, B-cell-depleted T cells, or PBMCs provided the cDNA or gDNA that served as material.

Under the authors' procedure: Reference gene primer amplification gave nucleated cell count estimates. TCRdb's table, derived via immunoSEQ multiplex PCR, lists solely in-frame clones and lacks some. That table furnishes V, J and clone size, whereas the DNA furnished D and trimming. The repertoire holds about 14,000 clones, with about 91% as singletons. CDR1 is LNHNV and CDR2 is YYDKDF in the germline V gene (reference sequence). The CDR3 runs 14 residues. V gave up 0 bases and J gave up 7 bases, with 10 bases separating them. The chain is built from TRBV15 and TRBJ2-1, with D uncertain. This TCR derives from a human donor in a cohort sampled during active COVID-19. Sequencing was carried out using peripheral blood. The CDR3 loop is CATSRDIQVNEQFF. CDR3 coding DNA: TGTGCCACCAGCAGAGATATCCAGGTGAATGAGCAGTTCTTC.